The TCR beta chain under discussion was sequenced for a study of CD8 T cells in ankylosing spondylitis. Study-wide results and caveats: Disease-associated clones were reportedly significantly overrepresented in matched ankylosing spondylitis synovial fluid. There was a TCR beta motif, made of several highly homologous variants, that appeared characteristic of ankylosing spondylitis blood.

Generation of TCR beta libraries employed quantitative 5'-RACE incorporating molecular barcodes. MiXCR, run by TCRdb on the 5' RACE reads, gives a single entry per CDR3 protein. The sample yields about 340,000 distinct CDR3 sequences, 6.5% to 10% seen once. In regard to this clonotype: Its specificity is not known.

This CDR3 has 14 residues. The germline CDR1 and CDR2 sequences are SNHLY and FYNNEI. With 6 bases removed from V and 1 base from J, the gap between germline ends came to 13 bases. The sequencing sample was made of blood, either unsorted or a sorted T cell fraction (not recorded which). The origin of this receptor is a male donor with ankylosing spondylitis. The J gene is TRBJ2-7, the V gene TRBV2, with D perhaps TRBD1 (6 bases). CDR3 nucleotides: TGTGCCAGCAGGAAACCGGGACAATCCTACGAGCAGTACTTC. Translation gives CASRKPGQSYEQYF.